This is a list of T cell receptor beta chains from one sample in a study of technical replicates of blood from several donors. TCRdb's table, derived via immunoSEQ multiplex PCR, lists solely in-frame clones and lacks some. The sample yields tens of thousands of clones, about 98% seen once. The specimen was T cells isolated from PBMCs. The receptors derive from a human donor in good health. Each CDR3 is given with its conserved first and last residue. The order of the fields is clone size, V gene, CDR3 length, J gene, D gene, CDR3 protein, CDR3 DNA. The D gene is left open where the match is weak. Clone size is stated in some rows and not others, as once, few, many or a class when expanded.

-	TRBV6-1	15	TRBJ1-2	-	CASIRTGTRTDGYTF	TGTGCCAGCATTCGTACCGGGACACGCACGGATGGCTACACCTTC
-	TRBV27	14	TRBJ1-1	-	CASSLTGRFTEAFF	TGTGCCAGCAGTCTGACAGGTCGATTCACTGAAGCTTTCTTT
-	TRBV11-3	13	TRBJ1-1	-	CASSFTFNTEAFF	TGTGCCAGCAGCTTTACTTTTAACACTGAAGCTTTCTTT
-	TRBV11-1	16	TRBJ2-7	TRBD1	CASSLAYRGGSYEQYF	TGTGCCAGCAGCTTAGCATACAGGGGCGGCTCCTACGAGCAGTACTTC
-	TRBV15	14	TRBJ2-1	-	CATSREVAGFEQFF	TGTGCCACCAGCAGAGAGGTCGCGGGCTTTGAGCAGTTCTTC
-	TRBV4-1	15	TRBJ2-7	-	CASSQDRGDSYEQYF	TGCGCCAGCAGCCAAGATCGCGGGGACTCCTACGAGCAGTACTTC
-	TRBV19	19	TRBJ2-1	-	CASSIPRQVQRRLYNEQFF	TGTGCCAGTAGCATCCCTCGACAGGTTCAAAGGCGGTTATACAATGAGCAGTTCTTC
-	TRBV18	16	TRBJ2-2	TRBD2	CASSPRGGANTGELFF	TGTGCCAGCTCACCCCGCGGGGGGGCGAACACCGGGGAGCTGTTTTTT
once	TRBV4-2	15	TRBJ1-1	-	CASSLGTAQGVVAFF	TGTGCCAGCAGCCTCGGAACCGCACAGGGAGTCGTCGCTTTCTTT
-	TRBV19	12	TRBJ1-1	-	CASSIGRTEAFF	TGTGCCAGTAGTATCGGGAGGACTGAAGCTTTCTTT
-	TRBV5-1	15	TRBJ2-7	-	CASSLASGSSYEQYF	TGCGCCAGCAGCTTGGCATCAGGAAGCTCCTACGAGCAGTACTTC
-	TRBV11-2	15	TRBJ2-7	TRBD2	CASSLLGREVYEQYF	TGTGCCAGCAGCTTACTGGGGCGGGAGGTCTACGAGCAGTACTTC
-	TRBV4-1	14	TRBJ2-5	-	CASSQGDGSETQYF	TGCGCCAGCAGCCAAGGTGACGGGTCAGAGACCCAGTACTTC
-	TRBV5-1	14	TRBJ1-3	-	CASSLGGSGNTIYF	TGCGCCAGCAGCTTAGGAGGGTCTGGAAACACCATATATTTT
-	TRBV21-1	14	TRBJ1-3	-	CASTPSGPGNTIYF	TGTGCCAGCACCCCCTCCGGTCCTGGAAACACCATATATTTT
-	TRBV20-1	11	TRBJ1-5	-	CSARIGQPQHF	TGCAGTGCTAGAATCGGTCAGCCCCAGCATTTT
-	TRBV30	12	TRBJ1-5	-	CAWSWRNQPQHF	TGTGCCTGGAGTTGGCGGAATCAGCCCCAGCATTTT
-	TRBV14	14	TRBJ2-3	TRBD2	CASSQTGLAGVQYF	TGTGCCAGCAGCCAAACAGGACTAGCGGGGGTACAGTATTTT
-	TRBV28	14	TRBJ2-1	TRBD2	CASAPAGGSNEQFF	TGTGCCAGCGCCCCGGCGGGGGGCTCCAATGAGCAGTTCTTC
once	TRBV6-1	14	TRBJ2-1	TRBD2	CASKLAGGAREQFF	TGTGCCAGCAAGTTGGCGGGAGGGGCGAGGGAGCAGTTCTTC
-	TRBV29-1	15	TRBJ2-1	-	CSVESWGLSYNEQFF	TGCAGCGTTGAATCGTGGGGGCTGTCCTACAATGAGCAGTTCTTC
-	TRBV11-2	13	TRBJ1-1	-	CASSHTWTEEAFF	TGTGCCAGCAGCCATACCTGGACAGAAGAAGCTTTCTTT
-	TRBV6-5	13	TRBJ1-1	-	CASSYGPYTEAFF	TGTGCCAGCAGTTACGGGCCGTACACTGAAGCTTTCTTT
-	TRBV30	15	TRBJ2-7	-	CASLVRGQSSYEQYF	TGTGCCTCCCTTGTTCGAGGACAAAGCTCCTACGAGCAGTACTTC
once	TRBV7-8	15	TRBJ1-3	-	CASSSSRVPGNTIYF	TGTGCCAGCAGCTCCTCTCGGGTCCCTGGAAACACCATATATTTT
-	TRBV10-3	13	TRBJ1-1	-	CAIRQRDGAEAFF	TGTGCCATCAGGCAGAGGGATGGCGCTGAAGCTTTCTTT
-	TRBV28	15	TRBJ2-1	-	CASSLGGSSYNEQFF	TGTGCCAGCAGTTTAGGGGGGAGCTCCTACAATGAGCAGTTCTTC
-	TRBV6-1	11	TRBJ1-5	-	CASRANQPQHF	TGTGCCAGCAGGGCTAATCAGCCCCAGCATTTT
-	TRBV7-9	12	TRBJ2-7	TRBD2	CASSEPAGDVYF	TGTGCCAGCAGCGAACCGGCGGGAGATGTGTACTTC
-	TRBV5-1	13	TRBJ2-3	-	CASSYDQGDTQYF	TGCGCCAGCAGCTACGACCAGGGAGATACGCAGTATTTT
-	TRBV5-5	14	TRBJ2-7	TRBD1	CASSLDVQGYEQYF	TGTGCCAGCAGCTTGGATGTACAGGGGTACGAGCAGTACTTC
-	TRBV9	16	TRBJ2-2	TRBD2	CASSPRLAGNTGELFF	TGTGCCAGCAGCCCCCGACTAGCGGGCAACACCGGGGAGCTGTTTTTT
-	TRBV28	13	TRBJ1-1	-	CASCRGGGTEAFF	TGTGCCAGCTGTCGCGGGGGTGGCACTGAAGCTTTCTTT
once	TRBV29-1	11	TRBJ2-7	-	CSARSSYEQYF	TGCAGCGCTAGAAGCTCCTACGAGCAGTACTTC
-	TRBV29-1	14	TRBJ2-5	TRBD2	CSVRLAGYQETQYF	TGCAGCGTTCGACTAGCGGGATACCAAGAGACCCAGTACTTC
few	TRBV4-2	15	TRBJ2-2	TRBD2	CASSQAGGNTGELFF	TGTGCCAGCAGCCAAGCGGGGGGGAACACCGGGGAGCTGTTTTTT
-	TRBV4-1	19	TRBJ1-2	TRBD1	CASSQTIPGQVLANYGYTF	TGCGCCAGCAGCCAAACTATTCCGGGACAGGTTCTAGCTAACTATGGCTACACCTTC
-	TRBV7-6	17	TRBJ2-2	-	CASSLSSASVNTGELFF	TGTGCCAGCAGCTTATCATCGGCTAGCGTGAACACCGGGGAGCTGTTTTTT
-	TRBV29-1	12	TRBJ1-2	-	CSVGRGDYGYTF	TGCAGCGTTGGCAGGGGCGACTATGGCTACACCTTC
-	TRBV7-6	14	TRBJ2-3	-	CASSSDFHGDTQYF	TGTGCCAGCAGCTCGGACTTCCATGGAGATACGCAGTATTTT
-	TRBV11-3	13	TRBJ1-1	-	CASRFLDSGEAFF	TGTGCCAGCAGATTTTTGGACAGTGGTGAAGCTTTCTTT
-	TRBV6-5	11	TRBJ2-7	-	CASSFPVEQYF	TGTGCCAGCAGCTTCCCTGTGGAGCAGTACTTC
-	TRBV2	13	TRBJ2-7	TRBD2	CASKGLAEYEQYF	TGTGCCAGCAAAGGACTAGCGGAATACGAGCAGTACTTC
-	TRBV13	15	TRBJ1-6	-	CASSRQNNDNSPLHF	TGTGCCAGCAGCCGACAGAATAACGATAATTCACCCCTCCACTTT
-	TRBV29-1	11	TRBJ2-7	-	CSFLLAGEQYF	TGCAGCTTTTTGTTGGCGGGCGAGCAGTACTTC
-	TRBV13	16	TRBJ2-7	-	CASSPRQGPQPYEQYF	TGTGCCAGCAGCCCCCGCCAGGGCCCCCAGCCCTACGAGCAGTACTTC
-	TRBV5-1	13	TRBJ2-7	-	CASSSPAGYEQYF	TGCGCCAGCAGCTCGCCGGCAGGGTACGAGCAGTACTTC
-	TRBV4-1	14	TRBJ1-2	-	CASSQVAVLDGYTF	TGCGCCAGCAGCCAAGTGGCGGTTCTCGATGGCTACACCTTC